This is a list of T cell receptor beta chains from one sample in a study of T cells in Graves' hyperthyroidism and ophthalmopathy. MiXCR, applied by TCRdb to the multiplex PCR reads, yields one record per CDR3 protein. The sample holds around 600,000 distinct CDR3 sequences, roughly a sixth seen once. Sequencing was carried out using blood. All receptors derive from a woman between 40 and 55 years old with Graves' ophthalmopathy. Each CDR3 is given with its conserved first and last residue. A D gene is named only where the DNA matches it firmly. Not every row has a clone size; where given, it reads once, few, many or a size class.

CDR3aa,CDR3nt,j_gene,abundance,d_gene,v_gene
CASSDSGGGQPQHF,TGTGCCAGCAGTGACTCAGGGGGCGGTCAGCCCCAGCATTTT,TRBJ1-5,many,TRBD1,TRBV6-1
CASSVRRAGGPYHEQFF,TGTGCCAGCAGCGTGCGGAGGGCGGGGGGGCCATACCATGAGCAGTTCTTC,TRBJ2-1,NA,TRBD2,TRBV9
CASSSLPQGAGELFF,TGTGCCAGCAGCTCTCTCCCCCAAGGGGCCGGGGAGCTGTTTTTT,TRBJ2-2,NA,NA,TRBV5-6
CASSQGSLNEQYF,TGTGCCAGCAGCCAAGGATCTCTAAACGAGCAGTACTTC,TRBJ2-7,few,NA,TRBV3-1
CASSYRGLSYEQYF,TGTGCCAGCAGTTACAGGGGCCTCTCCTACGAGCAGTACTTC,TRBJ2-7,many,TRBD1,TRBV12-3/TRBV12-4
CASSPRILTSLSSYNEQFF,TGTGCCAGCAGCCCTCGCATCCTGACTAGCCTGAGCTCCTACAATGAGCAGTTCTTC,TRBJ2-1,few,TRBD2,TRBV14
CATSDLGLNEQFF,TGTGCCACCAGTGATTTAGGGCTGAATGAGCAGTTCTTC,TRBJ2-1,NA,NA,TRBV24-1
CASSPGTGMYNEQFF,TGTGCCAGCTCACCAGGGACAGGGATGTACAATGAGCAGTTCTTC,TRBJ2-1,NA,TRBD1,TRBV18
CASSLGSGQSYEQYF,TGTGCCAGCAGCTTGGGGTCGGGGCAAAGCTACGAGCAGTACTTC,TRBJ2-7,NA,NA,TRBV5-5
CASSLREVSTEAFF,TGTGCCAGCAGTCTCCGGGAAGTGAGCACTGAAGCTTTCTTT,TRBJ1-1,many,NA,TRBV11-1
CASSQGQGANTGELFF,TGTGCTAGCAGCCAGGGGCAGGGGGCGAACACCGGGGAGCTGTTTTTT,TRBJ2-2,NA,TRBD1,TRBV7-7
CATRGLGTYEQYF,TGTGCCACCAGGGGACTGGGAACCTACGAGCAGTACTTC,TRBJ2-7,few,NA,TRBV6-5
CASSYSRGGSTDTQYF,TGTGCCAGCAGTTACTCCAGGGGGGGGAGCACAGATACGCAGTATTTT,TRBJ2-3,NA,NA,TRBV6-5
CASSPGTSGNYEQFF,TGCGCCAGCAGCCCCGGGACTAGCGGGAACTATGAGCAGTTCTTC,TRBJ2-1,NA,TRBD2,TRBV5-1
CSARSGRPSNEQFF,TGCAGTGCTAGATCTGGGAGGCCCTCCAATGAGCAGTTCTTC,TRBJ2-1,many,NA,TRBV20-1
CASSRGTLTSGNSYEQYF,TGTGCCAGCAGCCGCGGGACATTAACTAGCGGCAATTCCTACGAGCAGTACTTC,TRBJ2-7,few,TRBD2,TRBV7-8
CASSYLSSGTGTTEAFF,TGTGCCAGCAGTTACTTATCCTCCGGGACAGGGACGACTGAAGCTTTCTTT,TRBJ1-1,many,TRBD1,TRBV6-2/TRBV6-3
CSLSWGSKNTEAFF,TGCAGCCTCAGTTGGGGCAGCAAGAACACTGAAGCTTTCTTT,TRBJ1-1,NA,NA,TRBV29-1
CASSLTLGNTVYF,TGTGCCAGCAGCCTTACACTCGGAAACACCGTATATTTT,TRBJ1-3,once,NA,TRBV28
CASSLGLGKSSYNEQFF,TGTGCCAGCAGCTTAGGGCTCGGGAAAAGCTCCTACAATGAGCAGTTCTTC,TRBJ2-1,few,NA,TRBV7-9
CASKQDRGGRGSPLHF,TGTGCCAGCAAGCAGGATAGAGGGGGAAGGGGTTCACCCCTCCACTTT,TRBJ1-6,NA,NA,TRBV6-1
CASSNSGRAEQYF,TGTGCCAGCAGCAATAGCGGGAGGGCCGAGCAGTACTTC,TRBJ2-7,NA,TRBD2,TRBV7-3
CASSLALAHPGEQYF,TGTGCCAGCAGTTTAGCGCTAGCCCACCCTGGCGAGCAGTACTTC,TRBJ2-7,many,NA,TRBV27
CASIHGRGQAVIQYF,TGTGCCAGCATCCACGGCCGGGGACAGGCTGTCATTCAGTACTTC,TRBJ2-4,few,TRBD1,TRBV28
CASSQGGGAMATTYEQYF,TGCGCCAGCAGCCAAGGGGGGGGGGCCATGGCAACGACCTACGAGCAGTACTTC,TRBJ2-7,NA,NA,TRBV4-1
CASSVGDSGAYEQYF,TGTGCCAGCAGCGTAGGGGACAGCGGGGCCTACGAGCAGTACTTC,TRBJ2-7,NA,NA,TRBV9
CATVQAGANVLTF,TGTGCCACAGTCCAGGCCGGGGCCAACGTCCTGACTTTC,TRBJ2-6,many,NA,TRBV28
CSARADSLSNQPQHF,TGCAGTGCTAGAGCGGACAGTCTTAGCAATCAGCCCCAGCATTTT,TRBJ1-5,many,NA,TRBV20-1
CSARDNQQALYGYTF,TGCAGTGCTAGAGACAACCAACAGGCTCTGTATGGCTACACCTTC,TRBJ1-2,many,NA,TRBV20-1
CASSYHGTGDYGYTF,TGTGCCAGCAGTTACCACGGGACAGGGGACTATGGCTACACCTTC,TRBJ1-2,many,TRBD1,TRBV6-5
CASSLERHTEAFF,TGTGCCAGCAGTTTAGAGAGGCACACTGAAGCTTTCTTT,TRBJ1-1,few,NA,TRBV28